The 27 T cell receptor beta chains listed next were all sequenced from one sample in a study of breast tumors, draining lymph nodes, adjacent tissues. TCRdb redid the calling of the multiplex PCR reads with MiXCR, one entry per CDR3 protein. The data show approximately 250,000 distinct CDR3 sequences, under 35% seen once. The lymph nodes were axillary draining lymph nodes from breast cancer patients. Sequencing used axillary lymph node tissue. The receptors derive from a female donor with breast cancer. Some clones in this sample may be carry-over from other donors' samples.

This clonotype occurred a few times. The gene calls are TRBV5-1 and TRBJ2-2, with a weak D call TRBD2 (6 bases). Germline loops: CDR1 SGHRS, CDR2 YFSETQ. The CDR3 is made up of 18 amino acids. The germline V and J ends were trimmed by 1 base and 4 bases, with 20 bases remaining between them. CDR3 sequence: CASSLSYFRRAVTGELFF. As DNA, the CDR3 is TGCGCCAGCAGCTTGAGCTACTTCAGGAGGGCGGTCACCGGGGAGCTGTTTTTT. The full variable domain, completed using reference TRBV5-1 and TRBJ2-2, is KAGVTQTPRYLIKTRGQQVTLSCSPISGHRSVSWYQQTPGQGLQFLFEYFSETQRNKGNFPGRFSGRQFSNSRSEMNVSTLELGDSALYLCASSLSYFRRAVTGELFFGEGSRLTVL.

This clonotype was detected only a few times. This chain joins TRBV6-1 and TRBJ2-7; 7 nucleotides line up with TRBD1. V shed 7 bases and J 7 bases; nucleotides not matched to a gene: 13. The CDR3 covers 14 residues. Germline V CDR1 and CDR2: MNHNS, SASEGT. CDR3: CASMGRQGAREQYF. CDR3 coding DNA: TGTGCCAGCATGGGCCGACAGGGAGCAAGAGAGCAGTACTTC.

This clonotype was seen once. In DNA form, the CDR3 reads TGTGCCAGCAGTTTGGAGCCGGGACAGGGCTTTAGCGGAGAAAAACTGTTTTTT. It translates to CASSLEPGQGFSGEKLFF. This rearrangement joins TRBV7-2 to TRBJ1-4; TRBD1 agrees at 9 bases. This CDR3 has 18 amino acids. From germline, CDR1 is SGHTA and CDR2 FQGNSA. V shed 6 bases, J shed 8 bases, and the junction held 19 bases outside the gene matches. Drawing the rest from reference TRBV7-2 and TRBJ1-4, the complete variable domain is GAGVSQSPSNKVTEKGKDVELRCDPISGHTALYWYRQSLGQGLEFLIYFQGNSAPDKSGLPSDRFSAERTGGSVSTLTIQRTQQEDSAVYLCASSLEPGQGFSGEKLFFGSGTQLSVL.

About this clonotype: One base away lies a much larger clone, so this may be a sequencing read error. This chain uses TRBV5-4 with TRBJ2-7; the D gene is possibly TRBD1 (6 bases). Germline values: CDR1 SGHNT, CDR2 YYREEE (reference sequence). The CDR3 extends over 12 amino acids. Trimming shortened V by 4 bases and J by 6 bases, and 11 bases separated the two germline ends. The CDR3 loop is CASSVGQSEQYF. CDR3 nucleotide sequence: TGTGCCAGCAGCGTCGGACAGTCCGAGCAGTACTTC.

J is TRBJ2-1 and V is TRBV28; D may be TRBD2 (6 bases). CDR1 MDHEN and CDR2 SYDVKM come from the germline V gene. This CDR3 spans 14 amino acids. V was pared by 10 bases and J by 6 bases, with 19 bases between. The CDR3 reads CATLPKGGINEQFF. The CDR3 DNA reads as TGTGCCACCCTACCCAAAGGCGGGATCAATGAGCAGTTCTTC. The variable domain in full, completed from reference TRBV28 and TRBJ2-1, reads DVKVTQSSRYLVKRTGEKVFLECVQDMDHENMFWYRQDPGLGLRLIYFSYDVKMKEKGDIPEGYSVSREKKERFSLILESASTNQTSMYLCATLPKGGINEQFFGPGTRLTVL.

At least ten counts were recorded for this clonotype. V gene TRBV10-3 combines with J gene TRBJ2-3, with D perhaps matching TRBD1 or TRBD2 (5 bases each). The CDR3 totals 15 residues. With 2 bases removed from V and 2 bases from J, the gap between germline ends came to 11 bases. From germline, CDR1 is ENHRY and CDR2 SYGVKD. The CDR3: CAISERGDTTDTQYF. The CDR3 nucleotides read TGTGCCATCAGTGAGCGGGGCGACACCACAGATACGCAGTATTTT.

In this sample, this clonotype turned up many times. The V gene is TRBV9, the J gene TRBJ2-3; either TRBD1 or TRBD2 may supply D (5 bases each). The germline V gene encodes CDR1 SGDLS and CDR2 YYNGEE. CDR3 size: 16 residues. V was pared by 0 bases and J by 0 bases, with 11 bases between. Here the CDR3 reads CASSVGGRDSTDTQYF. CDR3 DNA: TGTGCCAGCAGCGTAGGGGGTCGGGACAGCACAGATACGCAGTATTTT.

This clonotype was seen at least ten times. V is TRBV3-1 and J is TRBJ1-6; D is uncertain. The germline V and J ends were trimmed by 7 bases and 0 bases, with 10 bases remaining between them. The CDR3 contains 15 residues. Germline values: CDR1 LGHDT, CDR2 YNNKEL (reference sequence). The CDR3 coding sequence is TGTGCCAGCACGGGCCAGAGCTCCTATAATTCACCCCTCCACTTT. As protein: CASTGQSSYNSPLHF.

V and J are TRBV28 and TRBJ1-1, with 9 bases aligning to TRBD1. The J segment lost 9 bases and the V segment lost 8 bases, leaving 13 bases of the junction unmatched. The CDR3 loop spans 14 amino acids. Germline V gene sequence: CDR1 MDHEN, CDR2 SYDVKM. The CDR3 is CASYPSGTGHKAFF. The CDR3 region has the DNA TGTGCCAGCTATCCTTCCGGGACAGGGCACAAAGCTTTCTTT.

In its sample, this clonotype was seen many times. This may be a read error, as it is one base from a much larger clone. This chain connects TRBV20-1 to TRBJ2-1; TRBD2 matches at 9 bases. V lost 5 bases to trimming and J lost 9 bases; unmatched junction nucleotides: 11. The length of the CDR3 is 14 residues. Per germline, CDR1 DFQATT and CDR2 SNEGSKA (reference sequence). CDR3 residues: CSAPLAGGSTEQFF. The CDR3 bases are TGCAGTGCTCCTCTGGCGGGAGGGTCCACTGAGCAGTTCTTC.

The chain joins TRBV6-6 to TRBJ2-1; unclear D gene. Trimming left V 2 bases short and J 4 bases short, with 15 bases between. This CDR3 has 16 residues. Germline values: CDR1 MNHNY, CDR2 SVGAGI (reference sequence). This CDR3 reads CASSYPPVVGYNEQFF. The CDR3 DNA is TGTGCCAGCAGTTACCCCCCGGTGGTTGGGTACAATGAGCAGTTCTTC.

The V and J genes are TRBV10-3 and TRBJ1-6; D is perhaps TRBD1 (5 bases). This CDR3 has 15 residues. V was clipped by 0 bases and J by 13 bases, with 16 bases between them. From germline, CDR1 is ENHRY and CDR2 SYGVKD. This CDR3 is CAISESGTGNQPLHF. CDR3 nucleotide sequence: TGTGCCATCAGTGAGTCAGGGACGGGCAATCAGCCCCTCCACTTT.

The J gene is TRBJ2-5, the V gene TRBV7-2; 9 bases fit TRBD1. Germline CDR1 reads SGHTA; CDR2 reads FQGNSA. The CDR3 length is 18 residues. V lost 1 base, J lost 5 bases, and 14 bases stayed unmatched. CDR3: CASSLGPTGGGYNETQYF. CDR3 DNA: TGTGCCAGCAGCTTAGGACCGACAGGGGGAGGGTACAATGAGACCCAGTACTTC. Based on the CDR3 plus reference TRBV7-2 and TRBJ2-5, the full variable domain is GAGVSQSPSNKVTEKGKDVELRCDPISGHTALYWYRQSLGQGLEFLIYFQGNSAPDKSGLPSDRFSAERTGGSVSTLTIQRTQQEDSAVYLCASSLGPTGGGYNETQYFGPGTRLLVL.

This clonotype was found many times. The CDR3 nucleotides are TGCGCCAGCAGCGATTCGGGGGGAGTAGCAGATACGCAGTATTTT. Translation: CASSDSGGVADTQYF. The rearrangement joins TRBV5-1 to TRBJ2-3; 7 bases map to TRBD2. The germline V gene encodes CDR1 SGHRS and CDR2 YFSETQ. The CDR3 runs 15 residues. After removal of 4 bases from V and 4 bases from J, the junction contained 9 bases not matched to a gene.

This clonotype showed up many times. The V call is TRBV5-1, the J call TRBJ1-2, with D uncertain. With 0 bases removed from V and 5 bases from J, the gap between germline ends came to 8 bases. The CDR3 is made up of 13 amino acids. Germline values: CDR1 SGHRS, CDR2 YFSETQ. In nucleotides, the CDR3 is TGCGCCAGCAGCTTGGAGATAGGTTATGGCTACACCTTC. Translating it yields CASSLEIGYGYTF.

The chain links TRBV5-4 to TRBJ2-1, with D perhaps TRBD1 (5 bases). Per germline, CDR1 SGHNT and CDR2 YYREEE (reference sequence). V shed 4 bases and J shed 8 bases, with 10 bases lying between them. The CDR3 totals 12 residues. The DNA for the CDR3 is TGTGCCAGCAGCAGCGCCAGGGATGAGCAGTTCTTC. It encodes CASSSARDEQFF.

This clonotype was counted many times. V usage is TRBV20-1 and J usage is TRBJ1-3; D is ambiguous. With 6 bases removed from V and 4 bases from J, the gap between germline ends came to 10 bases. The CDR3 is 12 amino acids. The germline V gene encodes CDR1 DFQATT and CDR2 SNEGSKA (reference sequence). CDR3 coding DNA: TGCAGTGCCCCGGACTGGGGAAACACCATATATTTT. Amino acid sequence: CSAPDWGNTIYF.

This clonotype was seen just once. In nucleotides, the CDR3 is TGCGCCAGCTTAGGTCCCGGTCGCTCTGGAAACACCATATATTTT. It yields the protein CASLGPGRSGNTIYF. The chain links TRBV10-2 to TRBJ1-3; D unclear. The germline gives CDR1 WSHSY, CDR2 SAAADI. This CDR3 has 15 amino acids. V was cut by 8 bases and J by 0 bases, with 14 bases left in between.

This clonotype was seen at least ten times. The V call is TRBV28, the J call TRBJ2-5, with 12 nucleotides matching TRBD1. Germline trimming cut 7 bases from V and 7 bases from J; bases unmatched to any gene: 25. The CDR3 loop spans 20 amino acids. The germline V gene has CDR1 MDHEN and CDR2 SYDVKM. The CDR3 bases are TGTGCCAGCAAGTCCCACGCCGGGACAGGGGGCGCGGGAGGTTTGGGGACCCAGTACTTC. This encodes CASKSHAGTGGAGGLGTQYF.

This chain joins TRBV5-1 and TRBJ2-7; possible D gene TRBD2, 6 bases. Trimming shortened V by 0 bases and J by 6 bases, and 19 bases separated the two germline ends. The CDR3 is made up of 16 amino acids. Looked up from germline, CDR1 is SGHRS and CDR2 is YFSETQ. CDR3 nucleotides: TGCGCCAGCAGCTTGGAGGGGAGGACGATCCTCCCCGAGCAGTACTTC. Encoded protein: CASSLEGRTILPEQYF.

At least ten counts were recorded for this clonotype. The V gene is TRBV3-1, the J gene TRBJ2-1, with D unclear. The germline V gene has CDR1 LGHDT and CDR2 YNNKEL (reference sequence). With 4 bases removed from V and 6 bases from J, the gap between germline ends came to 10 bases. This CDR3 contains 13 residues. CDR3 in amino acids: CASSLGLSNEQFF. Written as DNA, the CDR3 is TGTGCCAGCAGCCTTGGCCTCAGCAATGAGCAGTTCTTC.

V is TRBV5-4 and J is TRBJ1-6; D may be TRBD1 (5 bases). CDR1 and CDR2 from the germline V gene are SGHNT and YYREEE (reference sequence). This CDR3 spans 15 amino acids. The V end lost 0 bases, the J end lost 8 bases, and 12 bases lay between the germline ends. As DNA, the CDR3 is TGTGCCAGCAGCTTGGACAGGAAAGAATATTCACCCCTCCACTTT. Translation gives CASSLDRKEYSPLHF.

This clonotype was seen ten or more times. This rearrangement joins TRBV6-5 to TRBJ2-7; TRBD2 is a possible D gene (6 bases). CDR1 is MNHEY and CDR2 is SVGAGI in the germline V gene. The germline V and J ends were trimmed by 2 bases and 2 bases, with 13 bases remaining between them. This CDR3 contains 15 residues. Here the CDR3 reads CASSYRSAGTYEQYF. In nucleotides, the CDR3 is TGTGCCAGCAGTTACAGGTCGGCGGGGACCTACGAGCAGTACTTC.

This clonotype was observed at least ten times. The chain joins TRBV3-1 to TRBJ1-2; D might be TRBD1 (5 bases). This CDR3 region has 14 residues. Trimming left V 0 bases short and J 8 bases short, with 13 bases between. Germline CDR1 LGHDT, CDR2 YNNKEL (reference sequence). The CDR3 sequence: CASSQDLGRGGYTF. In nucleotides, the CDR3 is TGTGCCAGCAGCCAAGATCTGGGGCGTGGGGGCTACACCTTC.

The genes are TRBV30 and TRBJ2-2; D perhaps matches TRBD2 (5 bases). In germline, CDR1 is GTSNPN, CDR2 SVGIG (reference sequence). CDR3 size: 13 residues. Trimming removed 4 bases from V and 7 bases from J, with 13 bases in between. The CDR3 protein is CAWTAGLFGELFF. Here the CDR3 DNA reads TGTGCCTGGACTGCAGGACTTTTCGGGGAGCTGTTTTTT.

This clonotype was counted many times. The chain is built from TRBV20-1 and TRBJ2-3; a possible D gene is TRBD2 (5 bases). Germline V gives CDR1 DFQATT, CDR2 SNEGSKA (reference sequence). The CDR3 has 14 amino acids. V lost 6 bases and J 3 bases, leaving 16 bases between the germline ends. CDR3 amino acids: CSARNPRGTDTQYF. In nucleotides, the CDR3 is TGCAGTGCAAGGAACCCTCGAGGGACAGATACGCAGTATTTT.

Many counts were recorded for this clonotype. This chain uses TRBV4-1 with TRBJ1-6; 7 bases map to TRBD1. The CDR3 consists of 19 residues. Germline CDR1 MGHRA, CDR2 YSYEKL. V shed 3 bases and J 2 bases; nucleotides not matched to a gene: 13. The CDR3 DNA sequence: TGCGCCAGCAGCCATGCACTAGACAGGGTAAAAACCTATAATTCACCCCTCCACTTT. Protein: CASSHALDRVKTYNSPLHF.